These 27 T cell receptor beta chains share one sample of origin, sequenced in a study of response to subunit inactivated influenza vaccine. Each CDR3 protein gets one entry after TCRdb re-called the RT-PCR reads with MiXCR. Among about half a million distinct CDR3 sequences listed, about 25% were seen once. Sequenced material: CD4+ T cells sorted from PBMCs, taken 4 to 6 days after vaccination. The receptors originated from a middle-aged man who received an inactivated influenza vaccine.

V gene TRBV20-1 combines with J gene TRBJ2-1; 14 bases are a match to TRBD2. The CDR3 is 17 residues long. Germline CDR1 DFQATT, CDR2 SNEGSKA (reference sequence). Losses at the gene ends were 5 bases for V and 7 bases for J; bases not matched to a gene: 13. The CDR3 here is CSAPPGLAGEPLNEQFF. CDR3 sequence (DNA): TGCAGTGCTCCCCCGGGACTAGCGGGAGAGCCCTTAAATGAGCAGTTCTTC.

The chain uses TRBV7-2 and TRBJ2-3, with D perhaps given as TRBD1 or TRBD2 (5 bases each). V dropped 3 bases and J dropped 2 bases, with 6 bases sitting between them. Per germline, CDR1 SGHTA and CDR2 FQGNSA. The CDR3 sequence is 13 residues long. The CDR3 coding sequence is TGTGCCAGCAGCTTCGGGACCACAGATACGCAGTATTTT. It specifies CASSFGTTDTQYF.

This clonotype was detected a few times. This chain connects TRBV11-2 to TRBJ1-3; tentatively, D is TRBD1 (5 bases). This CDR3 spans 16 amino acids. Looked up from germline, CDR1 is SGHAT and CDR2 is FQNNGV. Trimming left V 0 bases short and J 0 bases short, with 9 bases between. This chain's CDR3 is CASSLDQGSSGNTIYF. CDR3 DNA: TGTGCCAGCAGCTTAGATCAGGGAAGCTCTGGAAACACCATATATTTT.

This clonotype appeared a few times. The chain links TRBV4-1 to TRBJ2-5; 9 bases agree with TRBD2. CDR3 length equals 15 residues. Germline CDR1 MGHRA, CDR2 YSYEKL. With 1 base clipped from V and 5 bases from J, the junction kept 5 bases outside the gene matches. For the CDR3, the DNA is TGCGCCAGCAGCCAAGGAAATAGCGGGGGTGAGACCCAGTACTTC. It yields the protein CASSQGNSGGETQYF.

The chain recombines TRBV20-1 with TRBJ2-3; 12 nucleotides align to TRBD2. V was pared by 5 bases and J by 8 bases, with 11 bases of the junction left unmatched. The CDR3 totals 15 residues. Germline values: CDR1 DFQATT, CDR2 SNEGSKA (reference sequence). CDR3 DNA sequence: TGCAGTGCTCCCCTAGCGGGGGGGCGGCAGAGTACGCAGTATTTT. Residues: CSAPLAGGRQSTQYF.

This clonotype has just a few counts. CDR3 nucleotides: TGCAGCGTTGTCGGACAGGGAAGGACTGAAGCTTTCTTT. It codes for CSVVGQGRTEAFF. This sequence joins TRBV29-1 and TRBJ1-1; TRBD1 matches at 8 bases. This CDR3 is built from 13 residues. V lost 4 bases and J lost 5; bases outside the gene matches: 6. Germline CDR1 SQVTM, CDR2 ANQGSEA.

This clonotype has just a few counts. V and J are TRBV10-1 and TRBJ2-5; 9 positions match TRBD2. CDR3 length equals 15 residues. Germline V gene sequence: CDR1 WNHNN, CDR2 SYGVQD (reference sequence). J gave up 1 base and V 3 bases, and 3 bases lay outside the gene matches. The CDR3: CASSDQTSGQETQYF. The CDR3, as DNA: TGCGCCAGCAGTGATCAGACTAGCGGCCAAGAGACCCAGTACTTC.

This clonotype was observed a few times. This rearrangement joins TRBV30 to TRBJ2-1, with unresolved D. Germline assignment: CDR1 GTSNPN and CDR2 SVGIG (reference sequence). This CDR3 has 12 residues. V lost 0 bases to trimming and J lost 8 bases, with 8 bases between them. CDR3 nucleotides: TGTGCCTGGAGTGTACGCGGAGATGAGCAGTTCTTC. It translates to CAWSVRGDEQFF.

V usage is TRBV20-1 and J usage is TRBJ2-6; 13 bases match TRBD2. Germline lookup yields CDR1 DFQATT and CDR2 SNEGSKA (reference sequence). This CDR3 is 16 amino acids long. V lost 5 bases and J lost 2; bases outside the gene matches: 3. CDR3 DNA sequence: TGCAGTGCTCGGACTAGCGGGAGAGCTGGGGCCAACGTCCTGACTTTC. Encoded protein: CSARTSGRAGANVLTF.

The CDR3 loop reads CATSRALTRDKHNEQFF. The DNA of the CDR3 is TGTGCCACCAGCAGAGCCCTAACCCGGGACAAACACAATGAGCAGTTCTTC. V usage is TRBV15 and J usage is TRBJ2-1; D is possibly TRBD1 (6 bases). Germline CDR1 and CDR2: LNHNV and YYDKDF (reference sequence). CDR3 size: 17 residues. Trimming pared 1 base from V and 5 bases from J, leaving 18 bases between.

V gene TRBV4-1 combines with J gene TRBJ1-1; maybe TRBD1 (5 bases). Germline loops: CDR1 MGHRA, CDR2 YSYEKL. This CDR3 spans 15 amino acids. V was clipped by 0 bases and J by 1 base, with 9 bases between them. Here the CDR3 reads CASSQDRGKNTEAFF. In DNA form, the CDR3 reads TGCGCCAGCAGCCAAGATCGGGGGAAGAACACTGAAGCTTTCTTT.

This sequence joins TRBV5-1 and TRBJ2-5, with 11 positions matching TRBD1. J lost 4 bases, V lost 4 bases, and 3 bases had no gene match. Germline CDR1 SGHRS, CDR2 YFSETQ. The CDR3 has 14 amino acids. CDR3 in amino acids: CASSKGQGVETQYF. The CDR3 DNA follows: TGCGCCAGCAGCAAGGGACAGGGGGTAGAGACCCAGTACTTC.

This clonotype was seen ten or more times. CDR3 protein: CSVAASGGASETQYF. The CDR3 coding sequence is TGCAGCGTTGCGGCTAGCGGGGGGGCCAGTGAGACCCAGTACTTC. The chain has TRBV29-1 and TRBJ2-5; TRBD2 agrees at 12 bases. Per germline, CDR1 SQVTM and CDR2 ANQGSEA. The CDR3 is made up of 15 amino acids. Trimming at V came to 4 bases and at J to 5 bases, leaving 8 bases not matched to a gene.

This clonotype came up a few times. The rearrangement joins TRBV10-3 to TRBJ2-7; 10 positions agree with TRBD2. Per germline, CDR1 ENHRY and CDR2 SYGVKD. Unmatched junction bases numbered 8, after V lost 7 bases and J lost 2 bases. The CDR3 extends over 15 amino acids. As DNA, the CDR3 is TGTGCCATCACAGCTAGCGGGGGCCTCCCCTACGAGCAGTACTTC. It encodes CAITASGGLPYEQYF.

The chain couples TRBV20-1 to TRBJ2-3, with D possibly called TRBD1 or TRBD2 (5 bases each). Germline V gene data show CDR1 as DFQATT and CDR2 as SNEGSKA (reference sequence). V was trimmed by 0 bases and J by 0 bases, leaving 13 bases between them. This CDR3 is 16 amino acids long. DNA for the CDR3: TGCAGTGCTAGAGATTCGGGGACCTACAGCACAGATACGCAGTATTTT. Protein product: CSARDSGTYSTDTQYF.

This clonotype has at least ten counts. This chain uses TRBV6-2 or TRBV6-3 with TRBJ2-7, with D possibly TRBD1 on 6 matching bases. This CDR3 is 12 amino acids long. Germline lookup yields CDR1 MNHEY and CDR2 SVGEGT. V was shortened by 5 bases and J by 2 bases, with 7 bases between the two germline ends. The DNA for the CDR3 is TGTGCCAGCAGTGGACAGACCTACGAGCAGTACTTC. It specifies CASSGQTYEQYF.

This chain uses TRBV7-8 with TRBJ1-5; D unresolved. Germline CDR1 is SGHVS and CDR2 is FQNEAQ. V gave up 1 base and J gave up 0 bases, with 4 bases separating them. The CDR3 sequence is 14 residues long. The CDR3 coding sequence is TGTGCCAGCAGCTTAGTATATAGCAATCAGCCCCAGCATTTT. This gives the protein CASSLVYSNQPQHF.

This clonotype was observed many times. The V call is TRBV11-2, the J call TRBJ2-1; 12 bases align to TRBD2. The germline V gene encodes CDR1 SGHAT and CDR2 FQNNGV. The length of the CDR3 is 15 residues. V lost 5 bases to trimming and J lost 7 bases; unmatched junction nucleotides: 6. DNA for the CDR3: TGTGCCAGCAGCACTTCTAGCGGGGGGGGAAATGAGCAGTTCTTC. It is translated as CASSTSSGGGNEQFF.

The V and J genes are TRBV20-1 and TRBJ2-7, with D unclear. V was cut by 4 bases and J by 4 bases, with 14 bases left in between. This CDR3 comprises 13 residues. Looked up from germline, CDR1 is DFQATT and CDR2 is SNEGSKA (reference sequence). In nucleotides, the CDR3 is TGCAGTGCTAAAACTCTAGGGCAATACGAGCAGTACTTC. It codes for CSAKTLGQYEQYF.

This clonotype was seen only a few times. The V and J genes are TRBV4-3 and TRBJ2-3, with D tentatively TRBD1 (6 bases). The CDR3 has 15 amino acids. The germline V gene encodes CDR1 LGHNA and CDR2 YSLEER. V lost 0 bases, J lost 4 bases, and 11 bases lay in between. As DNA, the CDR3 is TGCGCCAGCAGCCAAGACTGGGGGCGCCCAGATACGCAGTATTTT. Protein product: CASSQDWGRPDTQYF.

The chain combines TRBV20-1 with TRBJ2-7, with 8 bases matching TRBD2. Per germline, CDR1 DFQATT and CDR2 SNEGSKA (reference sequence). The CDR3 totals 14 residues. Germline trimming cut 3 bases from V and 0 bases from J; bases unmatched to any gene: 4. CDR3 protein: CSARLAGPSYEQYF. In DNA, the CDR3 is TGCAGTGCTAGGCTAGCGGGTCCCTCCTACGAGCAGTACTTC.

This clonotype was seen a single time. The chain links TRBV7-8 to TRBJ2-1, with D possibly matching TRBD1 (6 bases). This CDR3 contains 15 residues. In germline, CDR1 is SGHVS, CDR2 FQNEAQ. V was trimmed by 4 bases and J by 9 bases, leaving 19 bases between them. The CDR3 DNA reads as TGTGCCAGCAGCTCCCAGGGGATAGCTAGCACTGAGCAGTTCTTC. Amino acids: CASSSQGIASTEQFF.

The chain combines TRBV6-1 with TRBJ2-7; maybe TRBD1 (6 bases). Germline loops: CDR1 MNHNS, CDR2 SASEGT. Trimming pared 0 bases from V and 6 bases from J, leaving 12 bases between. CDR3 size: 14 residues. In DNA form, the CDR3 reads TGTGCCAGCAGTGAAGCGGGTGCCAGGGGCGAGCAGTACTTC. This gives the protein CASSEAGARGEQYF.

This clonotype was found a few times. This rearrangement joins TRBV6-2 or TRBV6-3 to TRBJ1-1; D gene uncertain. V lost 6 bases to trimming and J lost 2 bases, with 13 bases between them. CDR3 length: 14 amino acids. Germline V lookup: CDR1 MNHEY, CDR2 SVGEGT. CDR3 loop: CASSLNPSNTEAFF. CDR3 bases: TGTGCCAGCAGCCTGAACCCCTCTAACACTGAAGCTTTCTTT.

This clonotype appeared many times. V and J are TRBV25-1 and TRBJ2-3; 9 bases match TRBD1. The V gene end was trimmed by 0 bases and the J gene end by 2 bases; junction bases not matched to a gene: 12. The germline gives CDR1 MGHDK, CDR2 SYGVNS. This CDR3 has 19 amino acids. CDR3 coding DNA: TGTGCCAGCAGTGAATACCCGACAGGGGGATTAGCTCTCACAGATACGCAGTATTTT. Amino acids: CASSEYPTGGLALTDTQYF.

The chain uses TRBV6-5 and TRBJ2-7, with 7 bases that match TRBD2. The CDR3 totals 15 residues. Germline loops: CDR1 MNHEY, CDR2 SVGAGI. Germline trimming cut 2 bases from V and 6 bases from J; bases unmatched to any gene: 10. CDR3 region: CASSYTAGVGVEQYF. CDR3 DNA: TGTGCCAGCAGTTACACGGCGGGAGTCGGGGTCGAGCAGTACTTC.

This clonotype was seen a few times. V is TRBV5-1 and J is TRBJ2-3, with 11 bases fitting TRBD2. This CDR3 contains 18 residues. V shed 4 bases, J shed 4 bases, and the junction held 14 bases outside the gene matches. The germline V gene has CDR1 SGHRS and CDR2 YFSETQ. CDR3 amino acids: CASSRPSLAGGGADTQYF. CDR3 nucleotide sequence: TGCGCCAGCAGCCGGCCCTCGTTAGCGGGAGGGGGCGCAGATACGCAGTATTTT.